This entry lists 32 T cell receptor beta chains sequenced from one sample in a study of post-analysis software for immune sequencing data. The study, taken as a whole, reports: TRBV5-6, TRBV5-1 and TRBV20-1 belonged to a set of five TRBV segments that were more frequent in patients than controls.

TCR beta libraries were prepared from cDNA with unique molecular identifiers. TCRdb reprocessed the PCR reads via MiXCR and lists one record per CDR3 protein. The sample has 750,000 to 950,000 distinct CDR3 sequences, approximately 53% seen once. These receptors are not linked to any known antigen. Source material: blood. These receptors originate from a girl aged 5-17 years with multiple sclerosis.

This chain joins TRBV6-4 and TRBJ2-3; 13 nucleotides agree with TRBD2. This CDR3 spans 18 amino acids. Germline CDR1 is MRHNA and CDR2 is SNTAGT. V lost 3 bases and J lost 1; bases outside the gene matches: 7. The CDR3 region has the DNA TGTGCCAGCAGTGAGTCGACTAGCGGGGGGTCGGGCACAGATACGCAGTATTTT. Protein: CASSESTSGGSGTDTQYF.

This clonotype has a count of ten or more. This chain joins TRBV6-1 and TRBJ2-3; D is perhaps TRBD2 (5 bases). Trimming took 6 bases from V and 2 from J, leaving 12 bases between them. The CDR3 runs to 14 residues. CDR1 is MNHNS, CDR2 SASEGT, per germline. The CDR3, as DNA: TGTGCCAGCAGCGGAGGCGTCCTCACAGATACGCAGTATTTT. Protein sequence: CASSGGVLTDTQYF.

The gene calls are TRBV2 and TRBJ2-7, with D tentatively TRBD2 (7 bases). The CDR3 sequence is 13 residues long. V lost 10 bases, J lost 5 bases, and 18 bases lay in between. CDR1 is SNHLY, CDR2 FYNNEI, per germline. The CDR3: CATFRGGGDEQYF. CDR3 bases: TGTGCCACGTTTAGGGGGGGAGGGGACGAGCAGTACTTC.

This rearrangement joins TRBV12-3 or TRBV12-4 to TRBJ1-5, with a weak D call TRBD1 (6 bases). The ends were cut back, 5 bases at V and 2 bases at J, with 13 bases in the middle. The CDR3 consists of 15 residues. This CDR3 is CASSPRGPGNQPQHF. For the CDR3, the DNA is TGTGCCAGCAGTCCCCGGGGGCCCGGCAATCAGCCCCAGCATTTT.

This sequence joins TRBV28 and TRBJ2-3; 7 bases line up with TRBD2. With V trimmed by 3 bases and J by 2 bases, 14 bases remained unmatched. CDR1 and CDR2 (germline): MDHEN, SYDVKM. The CDR3 consists of 18 residues. CDR3 sequence: CASSFLEGGPEDTDTQYF. CDR3 in DNA: TGTGCCAGCAGTTTTCTTGAGGGAGGGCCTGAAGACACAGATACGCAGTATTTT. The variable domain in full, completed from reference TRBV28 and TRBJ2-3, reads DVKVTQSSRYLVKRTGEKVFLECVQDMDHENMFWYRQDPGLGLRLIYFSYDVKMKEKGDIPEGYSVSREKKERFSLILESASTNQTSMYLCASSFLEGGPEDTDTQYFGPGTRLTVL.

The table lists this clonotype with many counts. The J gene is TRBJ2-7, the V gene TRBV5-4; D unresolved. V was shortened by 3 bases and J by 2 bases, with 15 bases between the two germline ends. The CDR3 runs 15 residues. Germline V gene sequence: CDR1 SGHNT, CDR2 YYREEE (reference sequence). CDR3 in amino acids: CASSSPGQTTYEQYF. In nucleotides, the CDR3 is TGTGCCAGCAGCTCCCCGGGCCAAACTACCTACGAGCAGTACTTC.

This clonotype was detected a few times. The chain joins TRBV12-3 or TRBV12-4 to TRBJ1-2, with D uncertain. V lost 3 bases to trimming and J lost 7 bases, with 12 bases between them. The length of the CDR3 is 13 residues. CDR3 nucleotides: TGTGCCAGCAGTTTGTATGTTGAGTTTGGCTACACCTTC. Its translation is CASSLYVEFGYTF.

V usage is TRBV29-1 and J usage is TRBJ2-7; 11 bases map to TRBD2. Germline V lookup: CDR1 SQVTM, CDR2 ANQGSEA. The length of the CDR3 is 13 residues. The J segment lost 7 bases and the V segment lost 5 bases, leaving 7 bases of the junction unmatched. CDR3 nucleotide sequence: TGCAGCGTTTTGACTAGCGGGACTTATGAGCAGTACTTC. Encoded protein: CSVLTSGTYEQYF.

The chain couples TRBV27 to TRBJ2-3; TRBD2 agrees at 7 bases. The CDR3 loop spans 13 amino acids. The germline V gene encodes CDR1 MNHEY and CDR2 SMNVEV (reference sequence). The trim removed 10 bases at V and 4 bases at J, leaving 8 bases unmatched. The CDR3 loop is CAIMSGNADTQYF. CDR3 DNA sequence: TGTGCCATCATGAGCGGGAACGCAGATACGCAGTATTTT.

The gene calls are TRBV25-1 and TRBJ2-6; possible D gene TRBD1, 6 bases. The V gene lost 5 bases and the J gene lost 0 bases, with 23 bases spanning the gap. CDR3 length equals 20 residues. The germline CDR1 and CDR2 sequences are MGHDK and SYGVNS. The CDR3 DNA follows: TGTGCCAGCAGTCACCCCCGAGGACAGCTAGTTGCCTCTGGGGCCAACGTCCTGACTTTC. Translating it yields CASSHPRGQLVASGANVLTF.

The V and J genes are TRBV20-1 and TRBJ2-7; 7 bases are shared with TRBD1. Germline CDR1 reads DFQATT; CDR2 reads SNEGSKA (reference sequence). The trim removed 1 base at V and 2 bases at J, leaving 8 bases unmatched. The CDR3 has 15 amino acids. CDR3 coding DNA: TGCAGTGCTAGAGGCCACCGGGACAGTCCCTACGAGCAGTACTTC. Its protein is CSARGHRDSPYEQYF.

The J gene is TRBJ2-5, the V gene TRBV29-1, with a possible D match to TRBD1 (6 bases). Germline values: CDR1 SQVTM, CDR2 ANQGSEA. The CDR3 runs to 12 residues. V lost 6 bases to trimming and J lost 5 bases, with 13 bases between them. CDR3 sequence: CSVAQGLETQYF. CDR3 in DNA: TGCAGCGTAGCGCAGGGGCTGGAGACCCAGTACTTC.

The V call is TRBV20-1, the J call TRBJ1-5, with 9 positions matching TRBD1. This CDR3 contains 15 residues. Trimming took 2 bases from V and 7 from J; bases not matched to a gene: 9. Germline lookup yields CDR1 DFQATT and CDR2 SNEGSKA (reference sequence). This CDR3 is CSARRSGDRAQPQHF. The CDR3 DNA reads as TGCAGTGCTAGAAGATCCGGGGACAGGGCACAGCCCCAGCATTTT.

This clonotype has more than one count but fewer than ten. J is TRBJ2-7 and V is TRBV15; D remains unclear. CDR1 and CDR2 from the germline V gene are LNHNV and YYDKDF (reference sequence). The CDR3 is made up of 13 amino acids. Trimming left V 0 bases short and J 6 bases short, with 9 bases between. CDR3 in DNA: TGTGCCACCAGCAGAGATCTTGTAGGCGAGCAGTACTTC. It translates to CATSRDLVGEQYF.

CDR3 sequence: CASSLSSSGNEQFF. DNA for the CDR3: TGCGCCAGCAGCTTGTCAAGCAGCGGCAATGAGCAGTTCTTC. The J gene is TRBJ2-1, the V gene TRBV5-1, with D possibly matching TRBD2 (5 bases). V gave up 1 base and J gave up 6 bases, with 11 bases separating them. CDR1 SGHRS and CDR2 YFSETQ come from the germline V gene. There are 14 residues in the CDR3.

This clonotype was seen only once. The chain couples TRBV7-9 to TRBJ2-2; D gene unclear. Trimming cost V 1 base and J 5 bases, with 5 bases left between them. The CDR3 totals 13 residues. Germline assignment: CDR1 SEHNR and CDR2 FQNEAQ (reference sequence). CDR3 amino acids: CASSLDSTGELFF. CDR3 nucleotide sequence: TGTGCCAGCAGCTTAGACTCGACCGGGGAGCTGTTTTTT.

This clonotype appeared a few times. V gene TRBV5-6 combines with J gene TRBJ2-7; D might be TRBD1 or TRBD2, each matching 6 bases. The ends were cut back, 3 bases at V and 4 bases at J, with 20 bases in the middle. The CDR3 runs to 16 residues. Germline V gene lookup returns CDR1 SGHDT and CDR2 YYEEEE. CDR3 sequence reads: CASSSWSSQGRYEQYF. As DNA, the CDR3 is TGTGCCAGCAGCTCGTGGTCATCGCAGGGGAGGTACGAGCAGTACTTC.

This sequence joins TRBV29-1 and TRBJ2-7, with TRBD1 matching over 7 bases. Germline-derived CDR1 and CDR2 are SQVTM and ANQGSEA. The CDR3 is 13 residues long. With V trimmed by 7 bases and J by 2 bases, 8 bases remained unmatched. CDR3 sequence (DNA): TGCAGCGCTCTAGGGACAGTCACCTACGAGCAGTACTTC. Protein product: CSALGTVTYEQYF.

This clonotype occurred a few times. V is TRBV7-3 and J is TRBJ1-1, with D possibly being TRBD1 (6 bases). The CDR3 runs 18 residues. Between the trimmed V and J ends, which lost 1 base and 0 bases, there was a span of 18 bases. The germline V gene has CDR1 SGHTA and CDR2 FQGTGA. In DNA form, the CDR3 reads TGTGCCAGCAGCTTAAGGGGCTTGGCGCAGGGGATGAACACTGAAGCTTTCTTT. Its protein is CASSLRGLAQGMNTEAFF.

In its sample, this clonotype was seen a few times. This chain joins TRBV10-3 and TRBJ1-4; 11 bases map to TRBD1. The CDR3 is 13 residues long. Trimming at V came to 8 bases and at J to 8 bases, leaving 4 bases not matched to a gene. The V gene's germline CDR1 is ENHRY and CDR2 SYGVKD. CDR3 sequence reads: CAISGQGEEKLFF. The CDR3 DNA reads TGTGCCATCTCGGGACAGGGGGAAGAAAAACTGTTTTTT.

The rearrangement links TRBV10-3 to TRBJ2-7, with a weak D call TRBD1 (6 bases). From germline, CDR1 is ENHRY and CDR2 SYGVKD. V was shortened by 11 bases and J by 4 bases, with 12 bases between the two germline ends. CDR3 length: 11 amino acids. The DNA for the CDR3 is TGTGCCCCCCAAGGGGGTTACGAGCAGTACTTC. This translates into CAPQGGYEQYF.

In this sample, this clonotype turned up a few times. The chain is built from TRBV7-8 and TRBJ2-1; D remains unclear. The ends were cut back, 0 bases at V and 5 bases at J, with 11 bases in the middle. Germline CDR1 reads SGHVS; CDR2 reads FQNEAQ. The length of the CDR3 is 15 residues. The CDR3 loop reads CASSLARRSNNEQFF. CDR3 sequence (DNA): TGTGCCAGCAGCTTAGCGAGGCGGAGTAACAATGAGCAGTTCTTC.

This clonotype was counted a few times. This chain joins TRBV20-1 and TRBJ1-2; D not resolved. The ends were cut back, 2 bases at V and 3 bases at J, with 7 bases in the middle. The CDR3 totals 12 residues. CDR1 and CDR2 from the germline V gene are DFQATT and SNEGSKA (reference sequence). The CDR3 sequence: CSARHRDYGYTF. DNA of the CDR3: TGCAGTGCTAGACACCGAGACTATGGCTACACCTTC.

The chain recombines TRBV12-3 or TRBV12-4 with TRBJ1-1; D is possibly TRBD1 (5 bases). Trimming took off 4 bases at V and 0 bases at J, with 9 bases between the two ends. The CDR3 covers 14 residues. The DNA for the CDR3 is TGTGCCAGCAGTTGGGGCTCTATGAACACTGAAGCTTTCTTT. Translating gives CASSWGSMNTEAFF.

The V call is TRBV25-1, the J call TRBJ1-1; 7 bases are shared with TRBD1. V was pared by 4 bases and J by 3 bases, with 5 bases of the junction left unmatched. The CDR3 is 14 amino acids. Per germline, CDR1 MGHDK and CDR2 SYGVNS. CDR3 loop: CASSATGVHTEAFF. CDR3 DNA: TGTGCCAGCAGTGCTACAGGGGTCCACACTGAAGCTTTCTTT.

The DNA for the CDR3 is TGTGCCAGCAGCTTAGGCAGTTACGCCTACGAGCAGTACTTC. Translating gives CASSLGSYAYEQYF. V usage is TRBV7-9 and J usage is TRBJ2-7; unclear D gene. This CDR3 is built from 14 residues. The V end was cut by 1 base, the J end by 2 bases, with 9 bases between. Germline CDR1 SEHNR, CDR2 FQNEAQ (reference sequence).

V and J are TRBV11-1 and TRBJ2-3, with 8 bases that match TRBD1. The trim removed 5 bases at V and 3 bases at J, leaving 10 bases unmatched. CDR3 length: 16 residues. CDR1 SGHAT and CDR2 FQDESV come from the germline V gene (reference sequence). CDR3 amino acids: CASSPRTGKITDTQYF. DNA for the CDR3: TGTGCCAGCAGCCCGCGGACAGGGAAAATTACAGATACGCAGTATTTT.

This chain connects TRBV5-1 to TRBJ1-2; 7 nucleotides match TRBD1. Germline V CDR1 and CDR2: SGHRS, YFSETQ. V lost 4 bases to trimming and J lost 5 bases; unmatched junction nucleotides: 8. The CDR3 loop spans 14 amino acids. The CDR3 DNA is TGCGCCAGCAGCCAGGACAGGAAGCTATATGGCTACACCTTC. Translation: CASSQDRKLYGYTF. Filled out from reference TRBV5-1 and TRBJ1-2, the complete variable domain reads KAGVTQTPRYLIKTRGQQVTLSCSPISGHRSVSWYQQTPGQGLQFLFEYFSETQRNKGNFPGRFSGRQFSNSRSEMNVSTLELGDSALYLCASSQDRKLYGYTFGSGTRLTVV.

This sequence joins TRBV5-1 and TRBJ2-2; 8 nucleotides agree with TRBD1. Germline-derived CDR1 and CDR2 are SGHRS and YFSETQ. This CDR3 contains 16 residues. Unmatched junction bases numbered 5, after V lost 0 bases and J lost 4 bases. The CDR3, as DNA: TGCGCCAGCAGCTTGGGCCAGGGGGCGTTCACCGGGGAGCTGTTTTTT. Translated, it gives CASSLGQGAFTGELFF.

Only a few counts were recorded for this clonotype. The V gene is TRBV4-2, the J gene TRBJ2-3, with TRBD2 identical over 11 bases. This CDR3 comprises 17 residues. V shed 0 bases, J shed 5 bases, and the junction held 7 bases outside the gene matches. The germline gives CDR1 LGHNA, CDR2 YNFKEQ. Written as DNA, the CDR3 is TGTGCCAGCAGCCAAGATGTTAGCGGGGGGGTCGTAGATACGCAGTATTTT. Residues: CASSQDVSGGVVDTQYF.

V is TRBV7-6 and J is TRBJ2-3, with D unresolved. Germline assignment: CDR1 SGHVS and CDR2 FNYEAQ. V was trimmed by 5 bases and J by 7 bases, leaving 13 bases between them. The CDR3 sequence is 13 residues long. This CDR3 is CASSPALEHTQYF. DNA for the CDR3: TGTGCCAGCAGCCCTGCCCTCGAACATACGCAGTATTTT.

The CDR3 DNA sequence: TGTGCCAGCAGCTTAACGGCAGGACCTCAGCCCCAGCATTTT. It codes for CASSLTAGPQPQHF. V gene TRBV7-2 combines with J gene TRBJ1-5; D is unclear. CDR1 is SGHTA, CDR2 FQGNSA, per germline. The CDR3 has 14 residues. V gave up 2 bases and J gave up 6 bases, with 11 bases separating them.